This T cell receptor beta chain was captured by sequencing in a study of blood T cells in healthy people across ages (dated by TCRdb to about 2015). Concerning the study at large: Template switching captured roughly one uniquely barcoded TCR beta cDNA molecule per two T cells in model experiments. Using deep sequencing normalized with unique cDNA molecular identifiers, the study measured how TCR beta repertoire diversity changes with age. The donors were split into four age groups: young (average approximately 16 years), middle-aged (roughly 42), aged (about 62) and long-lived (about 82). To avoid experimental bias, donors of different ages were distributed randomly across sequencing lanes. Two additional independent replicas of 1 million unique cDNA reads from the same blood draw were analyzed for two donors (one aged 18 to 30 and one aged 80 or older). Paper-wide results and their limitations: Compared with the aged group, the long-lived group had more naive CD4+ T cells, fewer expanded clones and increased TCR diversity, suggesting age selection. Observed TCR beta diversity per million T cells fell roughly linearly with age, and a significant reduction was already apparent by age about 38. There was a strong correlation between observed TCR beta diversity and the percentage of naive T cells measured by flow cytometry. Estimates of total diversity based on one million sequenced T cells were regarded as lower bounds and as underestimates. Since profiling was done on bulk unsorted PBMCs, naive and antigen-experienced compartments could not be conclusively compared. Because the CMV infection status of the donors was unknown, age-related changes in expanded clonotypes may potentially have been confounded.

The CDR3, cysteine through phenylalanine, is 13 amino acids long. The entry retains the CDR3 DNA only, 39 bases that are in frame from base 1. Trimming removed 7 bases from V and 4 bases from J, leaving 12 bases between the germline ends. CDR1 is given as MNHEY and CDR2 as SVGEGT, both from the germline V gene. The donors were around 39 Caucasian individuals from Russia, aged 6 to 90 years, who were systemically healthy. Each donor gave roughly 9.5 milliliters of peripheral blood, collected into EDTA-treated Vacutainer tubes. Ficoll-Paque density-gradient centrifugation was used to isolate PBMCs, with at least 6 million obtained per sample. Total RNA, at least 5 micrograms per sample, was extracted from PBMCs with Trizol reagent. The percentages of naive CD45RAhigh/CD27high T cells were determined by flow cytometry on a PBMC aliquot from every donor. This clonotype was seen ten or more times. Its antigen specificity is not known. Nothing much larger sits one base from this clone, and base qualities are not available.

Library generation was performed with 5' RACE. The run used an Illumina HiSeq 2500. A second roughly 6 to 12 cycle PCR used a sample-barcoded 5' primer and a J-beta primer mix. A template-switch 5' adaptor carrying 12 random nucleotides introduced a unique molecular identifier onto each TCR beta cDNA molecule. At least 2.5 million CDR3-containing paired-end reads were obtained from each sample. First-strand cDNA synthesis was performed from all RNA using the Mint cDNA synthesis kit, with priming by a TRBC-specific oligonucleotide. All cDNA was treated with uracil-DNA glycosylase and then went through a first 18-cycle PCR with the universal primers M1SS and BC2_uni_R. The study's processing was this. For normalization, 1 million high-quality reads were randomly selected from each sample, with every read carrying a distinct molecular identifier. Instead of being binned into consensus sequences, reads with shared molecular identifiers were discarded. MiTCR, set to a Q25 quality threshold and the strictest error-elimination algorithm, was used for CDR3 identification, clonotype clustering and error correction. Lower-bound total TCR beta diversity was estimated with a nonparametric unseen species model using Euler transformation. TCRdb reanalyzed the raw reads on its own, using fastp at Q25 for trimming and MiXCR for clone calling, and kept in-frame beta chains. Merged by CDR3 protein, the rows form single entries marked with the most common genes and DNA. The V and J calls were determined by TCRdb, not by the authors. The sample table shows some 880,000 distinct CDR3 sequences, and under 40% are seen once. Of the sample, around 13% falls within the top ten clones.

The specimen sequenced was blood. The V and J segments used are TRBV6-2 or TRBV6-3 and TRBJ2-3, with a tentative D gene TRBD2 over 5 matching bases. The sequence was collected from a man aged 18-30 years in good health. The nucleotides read TGTGCCAGCAAATTCGGGAACGCAGATACGCAGTATTTT. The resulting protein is CASKFGNADTQYF.